The source of this T cell receptor beta chain is a study of cytomegalovirus exposure and HLA in healthy donors. Study context: HLA-typed donors were the source of approximately 85 million unique TCRs, which an early data release held.

Germline V CDR1 and CDR2: SGHTA, FQGNSA. This CDR3 spans 15 amino acids. The V segment lost 5 bases and the J segment 9 bases; nucleotides outside the gene matches: 7. Researchers ran the PCR with 60 Vbeta and 13 Jbeta primers. Sequencing used immunoSEQ multiplex PCR; TCRdb keeps in-frame clones, though not all of them. This table holds 150,000 to 200,000 clones, roughly 80% found once. Details on this clone: The antigen is not known.

Findings and limits, study-wide: Analyzed later, association rates of TCRs varied across HLA loci, with DRB1 most and HLA-C fewest. In vitro confirmation showed a few CMV-associated chains to be CMV antigen specific.

The sample consisted of PBMCs. The sequence derives from a man aged 25 to 40 in good health and CMV-seropositive. The chain is built from TRBV7-2 and TRBJ2-1, with 13 bases matching TRBD2. The CDR3 DNA reads as TGTGCCAGCAGCGAACCACGACTAGCGGGAGGTGAGCAGTTCTTC. The encoded protein is CASSEPRLAGGEQFF.